The clone carrying this T cell receptor (delta chain) is judged medium-sized. No antigen is known for it. Other DNA sequences in this sample translate to the same CDR3. The CDR3 length is 21 residues. The V gene's germline CDR1 is TSWWSYY and CDR2 QGS. Trimming removed 0 bases from V and 0 bases from J; junction bases left unmatched: 18. This entry is derived from a study of γδ T cells in repeated Plasmodium falciparum infection. Vgamma9/Vdelta2+ and Vdelta2-negative gammadelta T cells were flow-sorted from PBMC for bulk sequencing. Both TRG and TRD chains were sequenced from each sorted sample. TCRdb re-processed the multiplex PCR reads via CATT. The repertoire has 50,000 to 65,000 delta-chain clones, around 1.7% of them found once; the top ten carry approximately 15%. Overall study findings and caveats: Vgamma9/Vdelta2+ T cells showed a stable polyclonal repertoire with shared TCRgamma sequences.

Sequenced: gamma-delta T cells from blood. This chain uses TRDV1 with TRDJ1; 8 bases are a match to TRDD3. The TCR sequence derives from a pool of human donors (malaria-infected and uninfected, not separated). Here the CDR3 DNA reads TGTGCTCTTGGGGAACTCAAGCCCCACGGCGGGGATACAAGGTACACCGATAAACTCATCTTT. This translates into CALGELKPHGGDTRYTDKLIF.